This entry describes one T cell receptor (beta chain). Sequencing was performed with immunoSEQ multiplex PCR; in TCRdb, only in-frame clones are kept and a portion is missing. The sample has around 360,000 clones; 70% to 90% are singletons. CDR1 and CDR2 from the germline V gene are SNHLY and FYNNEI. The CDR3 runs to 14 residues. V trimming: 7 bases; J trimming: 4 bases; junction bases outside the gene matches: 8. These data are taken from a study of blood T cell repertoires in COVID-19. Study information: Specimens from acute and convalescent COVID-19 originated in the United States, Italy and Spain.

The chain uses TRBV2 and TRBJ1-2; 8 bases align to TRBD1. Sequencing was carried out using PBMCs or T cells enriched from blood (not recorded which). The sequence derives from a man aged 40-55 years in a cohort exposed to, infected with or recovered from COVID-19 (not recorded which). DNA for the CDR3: TGTGCCAGCAACCGACAGGGGCTGGGCTATGGCTACACCTTC. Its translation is CASNRQGLGYGYTF. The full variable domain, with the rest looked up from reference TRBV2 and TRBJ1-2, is EPEVTQTPSHQVTQMGQEVILRCVPISNHLYFYWYRQILGQKVEFLVSFYNNEISEKSEIFDDQFSVERPDGSNFTLKIRSTKLEDSAMYFCASNRQGLGYGYTFGSGTRLTVV.